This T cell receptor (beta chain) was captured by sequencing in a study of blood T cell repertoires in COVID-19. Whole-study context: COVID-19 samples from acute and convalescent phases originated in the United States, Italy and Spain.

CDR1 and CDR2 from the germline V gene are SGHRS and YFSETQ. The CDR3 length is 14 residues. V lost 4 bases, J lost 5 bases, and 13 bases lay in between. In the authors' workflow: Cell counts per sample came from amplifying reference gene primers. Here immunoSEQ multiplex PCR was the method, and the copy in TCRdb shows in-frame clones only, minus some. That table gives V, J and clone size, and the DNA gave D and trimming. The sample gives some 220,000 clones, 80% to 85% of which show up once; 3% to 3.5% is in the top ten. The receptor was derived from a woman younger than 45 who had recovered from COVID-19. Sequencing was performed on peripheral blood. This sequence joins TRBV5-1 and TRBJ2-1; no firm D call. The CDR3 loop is CASSAPTAHNEQFF. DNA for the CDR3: TGCGCCAGCAGCGCACCGACTGCCCACAATGAGCAGTTCTTC.